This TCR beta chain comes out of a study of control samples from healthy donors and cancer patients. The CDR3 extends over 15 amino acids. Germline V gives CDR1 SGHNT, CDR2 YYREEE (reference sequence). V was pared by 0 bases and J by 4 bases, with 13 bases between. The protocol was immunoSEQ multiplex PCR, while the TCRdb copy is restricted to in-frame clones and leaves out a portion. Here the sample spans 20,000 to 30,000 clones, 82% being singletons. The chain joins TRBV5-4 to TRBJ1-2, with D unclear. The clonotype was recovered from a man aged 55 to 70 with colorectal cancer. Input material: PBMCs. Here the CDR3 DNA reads TGTGCCAGCAGCTTGGGACTTCAGGAGGGCTATGGCTACACCTTC. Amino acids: CASSLGLQEGYGYTF.